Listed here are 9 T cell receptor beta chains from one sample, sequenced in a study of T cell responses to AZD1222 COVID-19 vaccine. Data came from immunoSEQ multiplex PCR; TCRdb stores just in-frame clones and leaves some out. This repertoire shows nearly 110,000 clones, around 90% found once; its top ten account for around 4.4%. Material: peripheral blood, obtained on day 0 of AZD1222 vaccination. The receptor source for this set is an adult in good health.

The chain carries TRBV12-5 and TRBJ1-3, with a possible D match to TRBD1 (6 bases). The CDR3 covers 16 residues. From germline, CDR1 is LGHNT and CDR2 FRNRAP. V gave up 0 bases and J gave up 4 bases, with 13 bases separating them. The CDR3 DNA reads TGTGCTAGTGGTTTGGTACTCAACAGGGAGGGAAACACCATATATTTT. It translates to CASGLVLNREGNTIYF.

The CDR3 reads CASSLTSSSTDTQYF. CDR3 bases: TGTGCCAGCAGCTTAACTTCCTCTAGCACAGATACGCAGTATTTT. V and J are TRBV7-3 and TRBJ2-3; D not certain. Trimming stripped 0 bases from V and 0 bases from J, with 7 bases between. The CDR3 sequence is 15 residues long. The germline V gene encodes CDR1 SGHTA and CDR2 FQGTGA. Drawing the rest from reference TRBV7-3 and TRBJ2-3, the complete variable domain is GAGVSQTPSNKVTEKGKYVELRCDPISGHTALYWYRQSLGQGPEFLIYFQGTGAADDSGLPNDRFFAVRPEGSVSTLKIQRTERGDSAVYLCASSLTSSSTDTQYFGPGTRLTVL.

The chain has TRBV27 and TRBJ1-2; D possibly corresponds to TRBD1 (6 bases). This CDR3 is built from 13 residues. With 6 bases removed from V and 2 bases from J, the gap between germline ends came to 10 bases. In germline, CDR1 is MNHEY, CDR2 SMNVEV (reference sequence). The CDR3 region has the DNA TGTGCCAGCAGCCCAGGGGCGAACTATGGCTACACCTTC. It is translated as CASSPGANYGYTF.

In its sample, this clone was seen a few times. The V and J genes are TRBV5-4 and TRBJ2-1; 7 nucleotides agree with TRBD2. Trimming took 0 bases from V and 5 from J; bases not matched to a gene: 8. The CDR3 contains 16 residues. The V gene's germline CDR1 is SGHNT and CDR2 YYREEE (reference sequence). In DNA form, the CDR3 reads TGTGCCAGCAGCTTGGATTTACTAGCGACAGACAATGAGCAGTTCTTC. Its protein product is CASSLDLLATDNEQFF.

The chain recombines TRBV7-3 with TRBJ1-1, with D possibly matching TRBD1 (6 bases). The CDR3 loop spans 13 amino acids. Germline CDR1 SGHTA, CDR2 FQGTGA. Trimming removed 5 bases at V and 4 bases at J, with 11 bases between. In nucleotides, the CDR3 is TGTGCCAGCAGCAGCAGGGGTGCCACTGAAGCTTTCTTT. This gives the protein CASSSRGATEAFF.

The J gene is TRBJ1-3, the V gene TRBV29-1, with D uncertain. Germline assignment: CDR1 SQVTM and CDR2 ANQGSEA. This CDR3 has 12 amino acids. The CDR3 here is CSGESSGNTIYF. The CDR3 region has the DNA TGCAGTGGGGAGAGCTCTGGAAACACCATATATTTT.

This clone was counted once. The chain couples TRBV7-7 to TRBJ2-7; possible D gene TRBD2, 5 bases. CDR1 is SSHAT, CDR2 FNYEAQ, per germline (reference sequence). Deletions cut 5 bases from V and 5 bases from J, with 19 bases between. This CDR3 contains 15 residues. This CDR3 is CASSSSPTGWDEQYF. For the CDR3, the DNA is TGTGCCAGCAGCAGCTCTCCTACGGGGTGGGACGAGCAGTACTTC.

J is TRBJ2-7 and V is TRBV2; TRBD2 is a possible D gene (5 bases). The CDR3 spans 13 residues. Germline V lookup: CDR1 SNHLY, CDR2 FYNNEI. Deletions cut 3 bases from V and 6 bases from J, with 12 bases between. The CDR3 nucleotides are TGTGCCAGCAGTGAGAGGGAGTTCGGCGAGCAGTACTTC. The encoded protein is CASSEREFGEQYF.

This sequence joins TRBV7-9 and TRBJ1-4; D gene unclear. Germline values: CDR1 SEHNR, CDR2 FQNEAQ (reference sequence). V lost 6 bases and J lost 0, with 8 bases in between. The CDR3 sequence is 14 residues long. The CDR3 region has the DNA TGTGCCAGCAGGCGAGCTGCAACTAATGAAAAACTGTTTTTT. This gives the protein CASRRAATNEKLFF.